This T cell receptor (beta chain) was sequenced for a study of cytomegalovirus exposure and HLA in healthy donors. At the level of the study: HLA-typed donors were the source of around 80 million unique TCRs, which an early data release held.

Study conclusions and caveats: Prior analysis indicated that the majority of TCR beta V segments exhibited productivity approximately 87% or approximately 30% of the time. CMV serostatus was the sole immune exposure information available.

Notes on this clone: Its specificity is unknown.

The CDR3 spans 17 residues. Germline CDR1 SQVTM, CDR2 ANQGSEA. The V segment lost 1 base and the J segment 2 bases; nucleotides outside the gene matches: 9. 60 Vbeta and 13 Jbeta primers were used in PCR. Per the study methods: Counted up in a later analysis, unique TCR beta chains came to some 72 million, with some 9.9 million shared. Data came from immunoSEQ multiplex PCR; TCRdb stores just in-frame clones and leaves some out. The V and J calls and clone size come from that table; D and trimming were worked out from the DNA. The table includes about 43,000 clones, around 60% detected once. The TCR sequence derives from a man aged 55 to 70 in good health and CMV-seropositive. V and J are TRBV29-1 and TRBJ2-2; 8 nucleotides agree with TRBD2. Sequencing was carried out using PBMCs. CDR3 coding DNA: TGCAGCGTTGAAGGCATGCGGGGGGCGCTTAACACCGGGGAGCTGTTTTTT. Its translation is CSVEGMRGALNTGELFF.